This T cell receptor (beta chain) was recovered during a study of T cells in Graves' hyperthyroidism and ophthalmopathy. Study-wide findings and caveats: The model's output predicted ophthalmopathy at a median of around 7 months prior to onset.

Germline CDR1 is SGHVS and CDR2 is FNYEAQ. Trimming took off 6 bases at V and 2 bases at J, with 7 bases between the two ends. CDR3 length equals 12 residues. Exclusion followed for patients with uncontrolled infection, other autoimmune disease, pregnancy or lactation. Clinical symptoms, serum thyroxine and TRAb, thyroid ultrasound and orbital computed tomography together formed the diagnostic basis. TCR beta CDR3 region amplification was performed from RNA transcripts. The HTBI set primed first-round TCR CDR3 RT-PCR. MiXCR was run by TCRdb on the multiplex PCR reads, yielding one entry per CDR3 protein. The sample lists about 840,000 distinct CDR3 sequences, 38% occurring once. This clonotype was seen at least ten times. Its antigen is unidentified.

The specimen was blood. The chain carries TRBV7-6 and TRBJ2-5, with D maybe TRBD2 (6 bases). The receptor comes from a young man with Graves' hyperthyroidism. This CDR3 is CASRGGQETQYF. The CDR3 bases are TGTGCCAGCAGGGGGGGTCAAGAGACCCAGTACTTC.